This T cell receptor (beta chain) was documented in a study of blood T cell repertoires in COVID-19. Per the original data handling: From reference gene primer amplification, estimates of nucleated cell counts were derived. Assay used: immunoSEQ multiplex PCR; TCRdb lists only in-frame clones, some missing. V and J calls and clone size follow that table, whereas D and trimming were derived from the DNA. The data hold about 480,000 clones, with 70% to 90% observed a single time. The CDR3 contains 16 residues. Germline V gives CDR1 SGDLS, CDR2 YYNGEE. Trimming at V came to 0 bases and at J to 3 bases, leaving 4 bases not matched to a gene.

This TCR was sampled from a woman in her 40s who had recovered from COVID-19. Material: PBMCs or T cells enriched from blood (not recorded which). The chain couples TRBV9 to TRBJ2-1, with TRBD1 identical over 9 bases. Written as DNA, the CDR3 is TGTGCCAGCAGCGTAGATTCGGGACAGGGCTACAATGAGCAGTTCTTC. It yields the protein CASSVDSGQGYNEQFF.